This is a list of T cell receptor beta chains from one sample in a study of long-term antiretroviral therapy in people with HIV. Generated by immunoSEQ multiplex PCR, the TCRdb table keeps only in-frame clones and is missing some. This sample has about 7,100 clones, with more than 65% found just once. Sequencing used unsorted PBMCs, obtained 1.1 years after starting antiretroviral therapy. Receptors originate from a man aged 40-49 years with HIV. CDR3s leave out the opening cysteine and the closing phenylalanine or tryptophan. The order of the fields is D gene, V gene, CDR3 protein. A D gene is named only where the DNA matches it firmly.

d_call: .
v_call: TRBV6-5
cdr3_aa: ASSYRRGLQPQH

d_call: .
v_call: TRBV20-1
cdr3_aa: SASLGDTQY

d_call: .
v_call: TRBV14
cdr3_aa: ASSLFRDKNTEAF

d_call: TRBD1
v_call: TRBV5-1
cdr3_aa: ASSEAGQYNYGYT

d_call: TRBD1
v_call: TRBV9
cdr3_aa: ASSVGDSLNTEAF

d_call: .
v_call: TRBV27
cdr3_aa: ASSLWEGAYEQY

d_call: TRBD1
v_call: TRBV5-1
cdr3_aa: ASSLLGTGSEKLF

d_call: .
v_call: TRBV5-6
cdr3_aa: ASSSLVNPYNEQF

d_call: .
v_call: TRBV18
cdr3_aa: ASSRSGGWSTEAF

d_call: .
v_call: TRBV30
cdr3_aa: AWSVWDKENTIY

d_call: .
v_call: TRBV5-6
cdr3_aa: ASSLFGGKGRTEAF

d_call: .
v_call: TRBV2
cdr3_aa: ASSPERTITEAF

d_call: .
v_call: TRBV5-5
cdr3_aa: ASSFSSQETQY

d_call: .
v_call: TRBV4-1
cdr3_aa: ASSPVGSGLGNQPQH

d_call: TRBD1
v_call: TRBV18
cdr3_aa: ASSPTGGVDTEAF

d_call: .
v_call: TRBV5-1
cdr3_aa: ASTPWGTNPGDGYT

d_call: .
v_call: TRBV29-1
cdr3_aa: SVEDQYYNEQF

d_call: TRBD1
v_call: TRBV5-1
cdr3_aa: ASSLQGGENTEAF

d_call: .
v_call: TRBV6-5
cdr3_aa: ASSFRGTNEKLF

d_call: .
v_call: TRBV7-3
cdr3_aa: ASTPSRQY

d_call: TRBD1
v_call: TRBV30
cdr3_aa: AWSTGTGDYEQY

d_call: TRBD1
v_call: TRBV19
cdr3_aa: ASSSYRDRRETQY

d_call: TRBD1
v_call: TRBV4-1
cdr3_aa: ASSPGQGAYEQY

d_call: .
v_call: TRBV11-3
cdr3_aa: ASSLDPVGGNQPQH

d_call: TRBD2
v_call: TRBV10-2
cdr3_aa: ASSGSGGAGIPTDTQY

d_call: .
v_call: TRBV5-1
cdr3_aa: ASSLSSGNTIY

d_call: TRBD1
v_call: TRBV5-1
cdr3_aa: ASSLGVQGGGQPQH

d_call: .
v_call: TRBV19
cdr3_aa: ASSIVQGPYNEQF